One and the same sample provided the 3 T cell receptor beta chains below, sequenced in a study of Graves' ophthalmopathy and Graves' hyperthyroidism listed by TCRdb under 2018. The sequencer listed for this sample is Illumina HiSeq 2000. For repertoire sequencing, the TCR beta CDR3 regions were amplified from RNA transcripts. The first round of RT-PCR was done with HTBI primers and the Qiagen OneStep RT-PCR kit, and was followed by a second round of multiplex PCR, then size selection and purification. The public reads were run again by TCRdb, first through fastp at Q25 and then through MiXCR, and only productive beta chains were kept. Rows are combined by CDR3 protein, so each entry shows the most common genes and DNA. This sample is represented by 200,000 to 300,000 distinct CDR3 sequences; less than 55% of them were singletons. Of the sample, around 43% is held by the ten largest clones. The sample taken for sequencing was peripheral blood. The receptors stem from an adult man with Graves' ophthalmopathy.

In this sample, this clonotype turned up a few times. The chain recombines TRBV2 with TRBJ1-1; D perhaps matches TRBD1 (6 bases). From germline, CDR1 is SNHLY and CDR2 FYNNEI. This CDR3 is built from 14 residues. Trimming shortened V by 3 bases and J by 1 base, and 9 bases separated the two germline ends. CDR3 bases: TGTGCCAGCAGTGATAGGGGGACGAACACTGAAGCTTTCTTT. Translation gives CASSDRGTNTEAFF. Full variable domain (missing parts from reference TRBV2 and TRBJ1-1): EPEVTQTPSHQVTQMGQEVILRCVPISNHLYFYWYRQILGQKVEFLVSFYNNEISEKSEIFDDQFSVERPDGSNFTLKIRSTKLEDSAMYFCASSDRGTNTEAFFGQGTRLTVV.

About this clonotype: This could be a read error, since a much larger clone is one nucleotide away. The conserved final phenylalanine or tryptophan is absent from the CDR3, which likely points to a read error. This rearrangement joins TRBV20-1 to TRBJ1-6, with unresolved D. The ends were cut back, 3 bases at V and 12 bases at J, with 9 bases in the middle. Germline V gives CDR1 DFQATT, CDR2 SNEGSKA (reference sequence). CDR3 size: 11 residues. CDR3 in amino acids: CSASPGVPLHL. The CDR3 DNA sequence: TGCAGTGCTAGTCCCGGGGTACCCCTCCACCTT.

V gene TRBV24-1 combines with J gene TRBJ1-5; D is unresolved. The CDR3 extends over 14 amino acids. Germline CDR1 KGHDR, CDR2 SFDVKD. The V end lost 5 bases, the J end lost 4 bases, and 11 bases lay between the germline ends. The CDR3 here is CATSAARGNQPQHF. DNA for the CDR3: TGTGCCACCAGTGCCGCTCGAGGGAATCAGCCCCAGCATTTT.